Listed here are 11 T cell receptor beta chains from one sample, sequenced in a study of identical twins. TCRdb processed the 5' RACE reads anew with MiXCR; each CDR3 protein has one entry. The sample records 600,000 to 800,000 distinct CDR3 sequences, less than 25% being singletons. This sample also belongs to another study, concerning T cells expressing NK-cell markers.

Sequencing was done on a sample of PBMCs. These receptors came from a woman in her late teens or twenties in good health.

This clonotype was counted a few times. The J gene is TRBJ1-2, the V gene TRBV5-6, with a weak D call TRBD1 (5 bases). Germline V lookup: CDR1 SGHDT, CDR2 YYEEEE. The V end was cut by 2 bases, the J end by 6 bases, with 11 bases between. CDR3 length: 13 residues. The CDR3 nucleotides read TGTGCCAGCAGCTTCTATGAGGGGCATGGCTACACCTTC. Its protein is CASSFYEGHGYTF.

This clonotype was found a few times. This rearrangement joins TRBV3-1 to TRBJ1-1; D unclear. CDR3 length: 12 amino acids. V was clipped by 0 bases and J by 3 bases, with 2 bases between them. Germline-derived CDR1 and CDR2 are LGHDT and YNNKEL (reference sequence). The CDR3, as DNA: TGTGCCAGCAGCCAAGAGGACACTGAAGCTTTCTTT. As protein: CASSQEDTEAFF.

This clonotype was counted a few times. The chain uses TRBV12-5 and TRBJ2-1; 11 positions match TRBD1. The CDR3 has 17 residues. Germline V gives CDR1 LGHNT, CDR2 FRNRAP. V dropped 1 base and J dropped 7; count of bases not matched to a gene: 9. The CDR3 spells CASGLATGTGGSNEQFF. In DNA, the CDR3 is TGTGCTAGTGGTTTGGCAACCGGGACAGGGGGATCGAATGAGCAGTTCTTC.

This clonotype was observed a few times. This chain links TRBV3-1 with TRBJ2-5; a weak D match, TRBD2 (5 bases). Germline CDR1 is LGHDT and CDR2 is YNNKEL (reference sequence). The CDR3 contains 15 residues. V lost 3 bases and J 5 bases, leaving 16 bases between the germline ends. The CDR3 DNA is TGTGCCAGCAGCCACTACTGGCCGGGAATGGAGACCCAGTACTTC. It is translated as CASSHYWPGMETQYF.

This chain connects TRBV1 to TRBJ1-6; TRBD1, the table's D call, was not compared with the DNA. TRBV1 constitutes a pseudogene. CDR3 length equals 15 residues. The CDR3 spells CTSSLIQGAQTPLHF. The DNA of the CDR3 is TGCACCAGCAGCCTCATACAGGGGGCGCAGACACCCCTCCACTTT.

The table lists this clonotype with many counts. The chain is built from TRBV12-3 or TRBV12-4 and TRBJ2-7, with D unresolved. CDR3 length equals 11 residues. The V and J ends lost 6 bases and 6 bases respectively, with 9 bases between them. The CDR3 reads CASSLSSEQYF. In nucleotides, the CDR3 is TGTGCCAGCAGCTTGTCATCCGAGCAGTACTTC.

In its sample, this clonotype was seen a few times. The chain has TRBV7-8 and TRBJ2-1, with 8 bases identical to TRBD2. CDR3 size: 15 residues. The V gene end was trimmed by 2 bases and the J gene end by 7 bases; junction bases not matched to a gene: 7. Germline V gene sequence: CDR1 SGHVS, CDR2 FQNEAQ. CDR3 residues: CASSLQAGVVNEQFF. CDR3 DNA sequence: TGTGCCAGCAGCTTACAAGCGGGAGTAGTGAATGAGCAGTTCTTC. Drawing the rest from reference TRBV7-8 and TRBJ2-1, the complete variable domain is GAGVSQSPRYKVAKRGQDVALRCDPISGHVSLFWYQQALGQGPEFLTYFQNEAQLDKSGLPSDRFFAERPEGSVSTLKIQRTQQEDSAVYLCASSLQAGVVNEQFFGPGTRLTVL.

The V gene is TRBV4-3, the J gene TRBJ2-1; maybe TRBD2 (5 bases). This CDR3 region has 15 residues. V was shortened by 1 base and J by 6 bases, with 13 bases between the two germline ends. CDR1 is LGHNA and CDR2 is YSLEER in the germline V gene. DNA for the CDR3: TGCGCCAGCAGCCAAGGACTATTACTCATCAATGAGCAGTTCTTC. This gives the protein CASSQGLLLINEQFF.

J is TRBJ2-3 and V is TRBV7-3, with TRBD2 matching over 10 bases. V dropped 7 bases and J dropped 5; count of bases not matched to a gene: 9. The CDR3 is made up of 15 amino acids. Germline CDR1 is SGHTA and CDR2 is FQGTGA. The chain's CDR3 is CASTPGLAGVDTQYF. CDR3 coding DNA: TGTGCCAGCACCCCAGGGCTAGCGGGGGTAGATACGCAGTATTTT.

This chain connects TRBV20-1 to TRBJ1-5; the D gene is possibly TRBD1 (5 bases). The CDR3 consists of 13 residues. Germline CDR1 and CDR2: DFQATT and SNEGSKA (reference sequence). V was shortened by 4 bases and J by 11 bases, with 18 bases between the two germline ends. Here the CDR3 DNA reads TGCAGTGCTACTTACTTAACTGGGGCAGCCCAGCATTTT. The encoded protein is CSATYLTGAAQHF.

This clonotype was observed at least ten times. V and J are TRBV12-3 or TRBV12-4 and TRBJ2-1; 8 positions agree with TRBD2. With 7 bases clipped from V and 4 bases from J, the junction kept 12 bases outside the gene matches. This CDR3 has 16 residues. The DNA of the CDR3 is TGTGCCAGCATCCTGACCGGGACTAGTTGGTACAATGAGCAGTTCTTC. It translates to CASILTGTSWYNEQFF.